The text below deals with one T cell receptor beta chain. The antigen remains undetermined. This sample was taken from a study of T cell responses to AZD1222 COVID-19 vaccine. This table comes from immunoSEQ multiplex PCR, and its TCRdb copy is limited to in-frame clones, with some not included. The profile shows about 150,000 clones, under 95% of them singletons. Findings and caveats of the study: Donors were mostly white British, more females; clonal diversity possibly underestimated. Regions 160-218 and 743-854 held dominance among vaccine-associated CD4 TCRs, which spanned spike. Nearly half of spike-specific TCRs reportedly target unmutated variant regions. Spike-specific TCR repertoires showed rising breadth and depth after two AZD1222 doses.

The CDR3 sequence is 16 residues long. The V end lost 2 bases, the J end lost 2 bases, and 10 bases lay between the germline ends. CDR1 is MNHNY, CDR2 SVGAGI, per germline (reference sequence). The sequence was collected from an adult in good health. The sample in question was peripheral blood, obtained on day 0 of AZD1222 vaccination. The V gene is TRBV6-6, the J gene TRBJ2-6, with D tentatively TRBD1 (5 bases). For the CDR3, the DNA is TGTGCCAGCAGTTACCAGACAGCTGCTGGGGCCAACGTCCTGACTTTC. It codes for CASSYQTAAGANVLTF.